The 22 T cell receptor beta chains in this list originate from one sample, sequenced in a study of vaccination and CD4 T cells after COVID-19. The Oncomine TCR Beta short-read assay was applied to DNA of cultured CD4+ T cells. TCRdb re-analysed the PCR reads in MiXCR, keeping a single row per CDR3 protein. Counted here are around 16,000 distinct CDR3 sequences, 45% to 65% occurring once; the ten biggest clones make up 30% to 35%. The treatment denotes: approximately nine-day PBMC culture with coronavirus spike peptide pools or control peptides (ViraFEST assay). The antigens for these receptors are not known. Sequencing was performed on cultured CD4+ T cells from blood, taken after SARS-CoV-2 vaccination. The origin of the receptors is a human donor with COVID-19.

The chain uses TRBV6-1 and TRBJ2-2, with 15 bases that match TRBD2. V dropped 6 bases and J dropped 3; count of bases not matched to a gene: 5. This CDR3 has 17 residues. In germline, CDR1 is MNHNS, CDR2 SASEGT. CDR3 sequence: CASSGLAGGVDTGELFF. CDR3 DNA sequence: TGTGCCAGCAGCGGACTAGCGGGGGGGGTGGACACCGGGGAGCTGTTTTTT.

This clonotype has a handful of counts. A junction boundary mismatches the germline segment, possibly from a read error. The chain carries TRBV20-1 and TRBJ2-2; perhaps TRBD1 as D (6 bases). The germline gives CDR1 DFQATT, CDR2 SNEGSKA (reference sequence). CDR3 length: 16 residues. In DNA, the CDR3 is TGCAGTGCCAGAGGGTCCGGGACATCGAACACCGGGGAGCTGTTTTTT. It encodes CSARGSGTSNTGELFF.

This sequence joins TRBV7-2 and TRBJ2-1; 7 nucleotides agree with TRBD2. Germline V gene lookup returns CDR1 SGHTA and CDR2 FQGNSA. V dropped 0 bases and J dropped 0; count of bases not matched to a gene: 2. The CDR3 contains 16 residues. DNA for the CDR3: TGTGCCAGCAGCTTAGCTGGACTAGGCTCCTACAATGAGCAGTTCTTC. As protein: CASSLAGLGSYNEQFF.

The chain employs TRBV7-8 and TRBJ2-7; 9 bases are a match to TRBD2. V lost 1 base to trimming and J lost 2 bases; unmatched junction nucleotides: 3. The CDR3 spans 15 residues. Germline CDR1 SGHVS, CDR2 FQNEAQ. CDR3: CASSLGGGGAYEQYF. The CDR3, as DNA: TGTGCCAGCAGCTTAGGCGGCGGGGGGGCCTACGAGCAGTACTTC.

This clonotype has more than one count but fewer than ten. The chain couples TRBV20-1 to TRBJ1-5; 7 bases align to TRBD1. Germline CDR1 and CDR2: DFQATT and SNEGSKA (reference sequence). The CDR3 contains 13 residues. V was pared by 7 bases and J by 6 bases, with 9 bases of the junction left unmatched. This CDR3 is CSGAGQGGQPQHF. The CDR3 nucleotides read TGCAGTGGTGCGGGGCAGGGGGGTCAGCCCCAGCATTTT.

The chain employs TRBV19 and TRBJ2-3; D remains unclear. CDR1 LNHDA and CDR2 SQIVND come from the germline V gene (reference sequence). CDR3 length: 13 amino acids. The V and J ends lost 3 bases and 2 bases respectively, with 6 bases between them. The CDR3 loop reads CASSMPDTDTQYF. CDR3 DNA sequence: TGTGCCAGTAGTATGCCCGACACAGATACGCAGTATTTT.

The chain recombines TRBV7-9 with TRBJ1-6, with D perhaps TRBD1 (6 bases). Germline-derived CDR1 and CDR2 are SEHNR and FQNEAQ (reference sequence). This CDR3 region has 13 residues. V was shortened by 8 bases and J by 9 bases, with 14 bases between the two germline ends. The CDR3 here is CASGEGGISPLHF. The CDR3 DNA is TGTGCCAGCGGTGAGGGGGGGATTTCACCCCTCCACTTT.

The CDR3, as DNA: TGTGCCAGCAGCCCCTCCGGGACGAACAAGCTAGCTTTCTTT. Translated: CASSPSGTNKLAFF. This chain links TRBV9 with TRBJ1-1; D might be TRBD1 (5 bases). There are 14 residues in the CDR3. The germline V gene encodes CDR1 SGDLS and CDR2 YYNGEE. V dropped 4 bases and J dropped 10 bases, with 20 bases sitting between them.

The chain joins TRBV11-2 to TRBJ2-7; 7 nucleotides agree with TRBD1. Germline V gene sequence: CDR1 SGHAT, CDR2 FQNNGV. The CDR3 covers 15 residues. Losses at the gene ends were 5 bases for V and 2 bases for J; bases not matched to a gene: 9. The CDR3 reads CASSPAGTATYEQYF. The CDR3 nucleotides are TGTGCCAGCAGCCCTGCCGGGACAGCCACCTACGAGCAGTACTTC.

V and J are TRBV7-9 and TRBJ2-7; 7 nucleotides match TRBD1. Germline-derived CDR1 and CDR2 are SEHNR and FQNEAQ (reference sequence). This CDR3 has 15 amino acids. With 1 base clipped from V and 9 bases from J, the junction kept 12 bases outside the gene matches. This chain's CDR3 is CASSLEGGAGRVQYF. In nucleotides, the CDR3 is TGTGCCAGCAGCTTAGAAGGGGGCGCGGGTCGGGTGCAGTACTTC.

V is TRBV20-1 and J is TRBJ1-4, with D perhaps TRBD1 (5 bases). Trimming took 0 bases from V and 7 from J, leaving 18 bases between them. The length of the CDR3 is 16 residues. Per germline, CDR1 DFQATT and CDR2 SNEGSKA (reference sequence). The CDR3 is CSARESGTPAGEKLFF. The CDR3 DNA sequence: TGCAGTGCTAGAGAAAGTGGGACCCCAGCGGGTGAAAAACTGTTTTTT.

In regard to this clonotype: The junction and the germline gene differ at one end; a read error may be behind it. The chain couples TRBV11-3 to TRBJ1-1; D not resolved. Germline CDR1 is SGHNT and CDR2 is YENEEA. The CDR3 covers 12 residues. This CDR3 reads CASSPVNTEALF. DNA for the CDR3: TGTGCCAGCAGCCCAGTGAACACTGAAGCTCTCTTT.

J is TRBJ2-3 and V is TRBV7-9; the D is unclear. This CDR3 spans 12 amino acids. Germline CDR1 SEHNR, CDR2 FQNEAQ (reference sequence). V dropped 5 bases and J dropped 4 bases, with 7 bases sitting between them. CDR3: CASSLGADTQYF. CDR3 DNA sequence: TGTGCCAGCAGCCTAGGTGCAGATACGCAGTATTTT.

The CDR3 DNA follows: TGTGCCAGCACCGACAAGGGGACAGCTCAGCCCCAGCATTTT. As protein: CASTDKGTAQPQHF. The V call is TRBV12-3 or TRBV12-4, the J call TRBJ1-5, with 7 positions matching TRBD1. Trimming cost V 7 bases and J 6 bases; bases outside gene matches: 9. This CDR3 contains 14 residues.

Only a few counts were recorded for this clonotype. The rearrangement uses TRBV21-1 and TRBJ2-5; whether TRBD2, the table's D call, matches the DNA was not checked. TRBV21-1 is marked as a pseudogene. This CDR3 region has 16 residues. This chain's CDR3 is CASSLPLRGGPETQYF. As DNA, the CDR3 is TGTGCCAGCAGCCTCCCACTCCGGGGGGGCCCAGAGACCCAGTACTTC.

V and J are TRBV20-1 and TRBJ1-3; D may be TRBD1 (5 bases). V shed 2 bases and J shed 1 base, with 9 bases lying between them. The CDR3 runs 14 residues. Germline CDR1 and CDR2: DFQATT and SNEGSKA (reference sequence). CDR3 sequence: CSARWGVSGNTIYF. The CDR3 nucleotides are TGCAGTGCTAGATGGGGGGTTTCTGGAAACACCATATATTTT.

This clonotype has a handful of counts. CDR3 region: CASSFRTRVGFAMNTEAFF. The CDR3 DNA sequence: TGTGCCAGCAGTTTCCGGACACGGGTGGGCTTCGCGATGAACACTGAAGCTTTCTTT. The genes are TRBV6-2 or TRBV6-3 and TRBJ1-1, with a weak D call TRBD1 (5 bases). The CDR3 loop spans 19 amino acids. Between the trimmed V and J ends, which lost 4 bases and 0 bases, there was a span of 24 bases. Germline V gene lookup returns CDR1 MNHEY and CDR2 SVGEGT.

The V gene is TRBV6-1, the J gene TRBJ2-1; D is tentatively TRBD1 or TRBD2 (6 bases each). Per germline, CDR1 MNHNS and CDR2 SASEGT. The CDR3 is made up of 11 amino acids. V lost 10 bases to trimming and J lost 8 bases, with 12 bases between them. CDR3 coding DNA: TGTGCCACGGGGGCCGGCTATGAGCAGTTCTTC. It is translated as CATGAGYEQFF.

V is TRBV6-1 and J is TRBJ1-5, with 9 bases aligning to TRBD1. The CDR3 contains 14 residues. The V segment lost 7 bases and the J segment 5 bases; nucleotides outside the gene matches: 6. The germline V gene has CDR1 MNHNS and CDR2 SASEGT. The CDR3 sequence is CASTGTGRDQPQHF. The CDR3 coding sequence is TGTGCCAGCACTGGGACAGGGAGAGATCAGCCCCAGCATTTT.

By share, this clonotype ranks as medium-sized. The gene calls are TRBV6-1 and TRBJ1-6, with 9 bases aligning to TRBD1. This CDR3 contains 13 residues. Germline V gene sequence: CDR1 MNHNS, CDR2 SASEGT. The ends lost 7 bases at V and 8 bases at J; junction bases unmatched: 3. The CDR3 DNA sequence: TGTGCCAGCATTGACAGGGGGGATTCACCCCTCCACTTT. This translates into CASIDRGDSPLHF.

The gene calls are TRBV12-3 or TRBV12-4 and TRBJ1-2; D is ambiguous. Trimming stripped 5 bases from V and 4 bases from J, with 11 bases between. This CDR3 has 13 residues. The CDR3 sequence: CASSPRNRYGYTF. As DNA, the CDR3 is TGTGCCAGCAGTCCCCGAAACCGCTATGGCTACACCTTC.

The V call is TRBV12-3 or TRBV12-4, the J call TRBJ2-7; no firm D call. Trimming took 6 bases from V and 7 from J, leaving 22 bases between them. The CDR3 loop spans 15 amino acids. The CDR3 nucleotides read TGTGCCAGCAGCCCTAGTAACGCCATCCAAGGGGAGCAGTACTTC. Its translation: CASSPSNAIQGEQYF.